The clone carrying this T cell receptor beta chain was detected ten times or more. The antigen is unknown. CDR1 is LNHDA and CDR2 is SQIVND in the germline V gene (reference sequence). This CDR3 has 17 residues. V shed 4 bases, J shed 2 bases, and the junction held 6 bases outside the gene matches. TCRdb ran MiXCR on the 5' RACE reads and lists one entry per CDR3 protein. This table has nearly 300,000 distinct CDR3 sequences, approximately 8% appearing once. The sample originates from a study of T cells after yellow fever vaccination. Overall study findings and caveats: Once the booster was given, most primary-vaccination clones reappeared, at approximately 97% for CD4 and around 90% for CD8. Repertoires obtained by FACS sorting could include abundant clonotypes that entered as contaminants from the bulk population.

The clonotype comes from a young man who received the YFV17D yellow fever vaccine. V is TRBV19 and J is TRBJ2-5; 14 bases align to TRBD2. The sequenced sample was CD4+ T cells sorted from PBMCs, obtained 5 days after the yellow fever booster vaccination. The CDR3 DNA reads TGTGCCAGTAGTAGGGGACTAGCGGGGGCTATGCAAGAGACCCAGTACTTC. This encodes CASSRGLAGAMQETQYF. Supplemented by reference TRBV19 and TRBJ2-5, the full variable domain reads DGGITQSPKYLFRKEGQNVTLSCEQNLNHDAMYWYRQDPGQGLRLIYYSQIVNDFQKGDIAEGYSVSREKKESFPLTVTSAQKNPTAFYLCASSRGLAGAMQETQYFGPGTRLLVL.